A single sample is the source of the 8 T cell receptor beta chains below, sequenced in a study of metastatic and nonmetastatic thyroid tumors. All patients were untreated before thyroid surgery. MiXCR re-clonotyped the PCR reads for TCRdb. This sample has under 25,000 clones, with roughly 22% found just once. Source material: adjacent normal tissue. The receptors shown here come from a female donor with papillary thyroid cancer or a benign thyroid nodule (not recorded which). Some clones in this sample may be carry-over from other donors' samples.

The chain couples TRBV20-1 to TRBJ2-1; 11 nucleotides align to TRBD2. CDR1 DFQATT and CDR2 SNEGSKA come from the germline V gene (reference sequence). V lost 6 bases, J lost 14 bases, and 9 bases stayed unmatched. This CDR3 contains 12 residues. The DNA of the CDR3 is TGCAGTGCGATGGTGACTAGCGGGAATAAGTTCTTC. Protein sequence: CSAMVTSGNKFF.

The genes are TRBV2 and TRBJ1-5, with TRBD1 as a possible D gene (5 bases). Trimming took off 5 bases at V and 7 bases at J, with 12 bases between the two ends. Germline CDR1 is SNHLY and CDR2 is FYNNEI. There are 13 residues in the CDR3. The CDR3 sequence: CASSQGWGQPQHF. The DNA for the CDR3 is TGTGCCAGCAGTCAGGGTTGGGGCCAGCCCCAGCATTTT.

This chain connects TRBV28 to TRBJ1-3; D ambiguous. The ends were cut back, 8 bases at V and 0 bases at J, with 14 bases in the middle. This CDR3 has 15 amino acids. The germline CDR1 and CDR2 sequences are MDHEN and SYDVKM. The CDR3 sequence: CASGLSMGSGNTIYF. As DNA, the CDR3 is TGTGCCAGCGGCTTAAGCATGGGCTCTGGAAACACCATATATTTT.

This clone was counted many times. This may be a read error: a much more frequent sequence differs by one nucleotide. This rearrangement joins TRBV28 to TRBJ2-7; TRBD1 matches at 9 bases. Looked up from germline, CDR1 is MDHEN and CDR2 is SYDVKM. This CDR3 contains 14 residues. CDR3 sequence: CASSSGTGRNERYF. The CDR3 nucleotides are TGTGCCAGCAGTTCCGGGACAGGGAGGAACGAGCGGTACTTC.

The chain carries TRBV20-1 and TRBJ2-7; 8 bases match TRBD1. The CDR3 runs to 15 residues. Germline values: CDR1 DFQATT, CDR2 SNEGSKA (reference sequence). After removal of 0 bases from V and 2 bases from J, the junction contained 6 bases not matched to a gene. The CDR3 DNA is TGCAGTGCTAGAGACCGGGACAGGACCACCTACGAGCAGTACGTC. Its translation: CSARDRDRTTYEQYV.

This clone occurred many times. The V gene is TRBV15, the J gene TRBJ2-3; 9 nucleotides match TRBD1. The V and J ends lost 8 bases and 1 base, in that order; junction bases with no gene match: 1. Germline loops: CDR1 LNHNV, CDR2 YYDKDF (reference sequence). The CDR3 spans 13 residues. The CDR3 here is CATRDRGTDTQYF. The DNA of the CDR3 is TGTGCCACCCGGGACAGGGGCACAGATACGCAGTATTTT.

By sample fraction, this clone is medium-sized. The chain carries TRBV7-2 and TRBJ2-7, with a weak D call TRBD2 (7 bases). The CDR3 totals 13 residues. Deletions cut 3 bases from V and 10 bases from J, with 16 bases between. CDR1 SGHTA and CDR2 FQGNSA come from the germline V gene. Here the CDR3 reads CASSFRGARGQYF. CDR3 DNA sequence: TGTGCCAGCAGCTTCCGGGGGGCGCGGGGTCAGTACTTC.

This clone has a count of ten or more. The chain has TRBV7-9 and TRBJ1-6; D uncertain. CDR3 size: 12 residues. Germline V gene lookup returns CDR1 SEHNR and CDR2 FQNEAQ (reference sequence). V was cut by 3 bases and J by 14 bases, with 11 bases left in between. The CDR3 reads CASSFDTRTLHF. The CDR3 bases are TGTGCCAGCAGCTTTGATACTCGAACCCTCCACTTT.